Included here is one T cell receptor beta chain sequence, with context. Which antigen it targets is not known. Because it lacks the conserved phenylalanine or tryptophan at the end, this CDR3 is likely a read error. The sample comes from a study of T cell repertoires and leukemia-associated antigens (dated by TCRdb to the late 2010s). In the study overall: Per sample, about 5.1 to 6.6 million read pairs and about 3 to 5.0 million effective reads were obtained, for approximately 15 million effective reads in total. Using in vitro peptide stimulation of healthy T cells, the study sought to determine the antigen recognized by a TCR Vbeta21 clone earlier detected in CML patients.

Total RNA was extracted from the cultured T cells using TRIzol reagent. 5' rapid amplification of cDNA ends (5'RACE) was used to amplify TCRbeta libraries from RNA. Library concentration and integrity were checked with Qubit, an Agilent instrument, and quantitative PCR before sequencing. Sequencing of qualified libraries was performed on Illumina HiSeq or MiSeq by a commercial service provider. The study's own analysis went as follows. MiXCR version 1.8.2 was used to identify TCR sequences in each sample. For a clone to be considered qualified, a CDR3 longer than four amino acids, an in-frame nucleotide length, and the absence of a stop codon were required. A read containing the complete CDR3 structure was counted as an effective read. Expanded clones were validated by RT-PCR with 24 Vbeta primers, GeneScan spectratyping, and Sanger sequencing. The raw public data were reprocessed by TCRdb itself: fastp quality trimming at Q25, MiXCR clonotype calling, in-frame beta chains only. All rows with the same CDR3 protein become a single entry with the most common DNA and genes. In this record, the V and J calls reflect TCRdb's handling and not the investigators' own analysis. The sample yields about 11,000 distinct CDR3 sequences; approximately 39% were counted once. The biggest ten clones account for under 35% of the sample.

What the research found in general, with its limitations: The four groups showed no significant differences in numbers of Vbeta genes (around 55), Jbeta genes (around 13), VDJ rearrangements, or unique CDR3s. The antigen specificity and function of the expanded clones were not directly tested, and further investigation of both was required.

As a first step, the CD3+ T cells were left to rest overnight in RPMI 1640 lacking fetal bovine serum, at under 3 million cells/mL. MACS immunomagnetic beads were used according to the manufacturer's instructions to isolate CD3+ T cells from PBMCs. V and J are trimmed by 5 bases and 5 bases, and the gene matches miss 10 bases of the junction. CDR1 and CDR2 were assigned from the germline V gene (reference sequence) as MNHEY and SMNVEV. The CDR3 has 16 amino acids, counting both end residues. Just the 48-base CDR3 DNA is kept, in frame starting at base 1. Here the chain combines TRBV27 and TRBJ1-5; TRBD1 agrees with 9 junctional bases. The sequenced material came from CD3+ T cells sorted from blood and cultured. This receptor was obtained from a female donor in good health. In nucleotides, the sequence is TGTGCCAGCAGTCTACCCCAGGACAGGGGTTATCAGCCCCAGCATCTT. Its protein is CASSLPQDRGYQPQHL.